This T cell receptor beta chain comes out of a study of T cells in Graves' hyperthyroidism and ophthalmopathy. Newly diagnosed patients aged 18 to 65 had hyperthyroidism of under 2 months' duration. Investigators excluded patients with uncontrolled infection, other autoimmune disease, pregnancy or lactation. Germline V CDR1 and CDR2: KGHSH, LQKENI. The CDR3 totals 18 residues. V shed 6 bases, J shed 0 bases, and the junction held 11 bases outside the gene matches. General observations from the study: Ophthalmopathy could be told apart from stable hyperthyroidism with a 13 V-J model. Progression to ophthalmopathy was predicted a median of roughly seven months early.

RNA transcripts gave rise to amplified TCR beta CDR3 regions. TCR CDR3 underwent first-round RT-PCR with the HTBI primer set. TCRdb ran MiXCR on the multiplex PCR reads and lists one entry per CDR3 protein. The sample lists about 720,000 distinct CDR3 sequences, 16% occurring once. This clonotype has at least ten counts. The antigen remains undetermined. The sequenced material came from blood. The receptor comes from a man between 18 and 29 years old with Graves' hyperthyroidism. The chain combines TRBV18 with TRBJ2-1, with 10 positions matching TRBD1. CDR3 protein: CASSLGTGEGISYNEQFF. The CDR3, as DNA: TGTGCCAGCTCCCTCGGGACAGGGGAGGGGATCTCCTACAATGAGCAGTTCTTC.